This T cell receptor (beta chain) was identified in a study of Tregs in tolerant kidney transplant recipients. Deletions cut 8 bases from V and 9 bases from J, with 20 bases between. The length of the CDR3 is 14 residues. Germline CDR1 WSHSY, CDR2 SAAADI. Method: immunoSEQ multiplex PCR; TCRdb's copy keeps in-frame clones and lacks some. The table shows 200,000 to 300,000 clones, with 84% occurring only once. Thawed PBMCs were FACS-sorted into unstimulated CD4+CD25+CD127- regulatory T cells, CD4+CD25- non-regulatory cells, CD4 and CD8 cells. The sequenced sample was CD4+ T cells from blood. This clonotype originated in a human donor in good health. The V and J genes are TRBV10-2 and TRBJ1-5, with D unresolved. CDR3 in amino acids: CASWAGPPRGPQHF. The CDR3 DNA sequence: TGCGCCAGCTGGGCAGGACCTCCACGGGGGCCCCAGCATTTT.